These 18 T cell receptor beta chains came from one sample sequenced in a study of early T cells in non-severe SARS-CoV-2 infection. MiXCR, run by TCRdb on the 5' RACE reads, gives a single entry per CDR3 protein. The sample records 60,000 to 90,000 distinct CDR3 sequences, 7.5% to 10% being singletons. Sample: whole blood. The source of these receptors is an adult who was a healthcare worker with PCR-confirmed SARS-CoV-2 infection or an uninfected control (not recorded which).

This clonotype appeared a few times. This chain connects TRBV7-9 to TRBJ2-1; D is possibly TRBD2 (5 bases). Between the trimmed V and J ends, which lost 8 bases and 0 bases, there was a span of 11 bases. Germline CDR1 SEHNR, CDR2 FQNEAQ (reference sequence). This CDR3 is 14 amino acids long. DNA for the CDR3: TGTGCCAGCGGACTCTCAAGCTCCTACAATGAGCAGTTCTTC. This encodes CASGLSSSYNEQFF.

This clonotype was seen many times. The chain recombines TRBV20-1 with TRBJ2-1; D perhaps matches TRBD2 (5 bases). V dropped 3 bases and J dropped 1 base, with 13 bases sitting between them. This CDR3 is 15 amino acids long. The germline CDR1 and CDR2 sequences are DFQATT and SNEGSKA (reference sequence). CDR3 protein: CSARVTSRSYNEQFF. In DNA form, the CDR3 reads TGCAGTGCTAGGGTTACTAGTAGGTCCTACAATGAGCAGTTCTTC.

J is TRBJ2-1 and V is TRBV20-1; 8 nucleotides match TRBD2. The CDR3 sequence is 14 residues long. Trimming cost V 1 base and J 2 bases; bases outside gene matches: 1. The germline gives CDR1 DFQATT, CDR2 SNEGSKA (reference sequence). CDR3 in amino acids: CSARAGGPYNEQFF. Here the CDR3 DNA reads TGCAGTGCTAGAGCGGGAGGGCCCTACAATGAGCAGTTCTTC.

The rearrangement joins TRBV5-1 to TRBJ2-3, with D perhaps being TRBD1 or TRBD2 (5 bases each). Germline assignment: CDR1 SGHRS and CDR2 YFSETQ. CDR3 size: 14 residues. V was shortened by 4 bases and J by 5 bases, with 14 bases between the two germline ends. Written as DNA, the CDR3 is TGCGCCAGCAGCCCCCGAGGGGCCGGAGATACGCAGTATTTT. Protein sequence: CASSPRGAGDTQYF.

The gene calls are TRBV19 and TRBJ2-3, with 7 bases matching TRBD2. V shed 4 bases, J shed 1 base, and the junction held 5 bases outside the gene matches. Germline V lookup: CDR1 LNHDA, CDR2 SQIVND (reference sequence). The CDR3 covers 15 residues. The CDR3 loop reads CASSNKAGGTDTQYF. In nucleotides, the CDR3 is TGTGCCAGTAGTAATAAGGCGGGAGGCACAGATACGCAGTATTTT.

This clonotype was recorded at least ten times. This chain links TRBV6-2 or TRBV6-3 with TRBJ2-1; a possible D gene is TRBD2 (5 bases). The V gene's germline CDR1 is MNHEY and CDR2 SVGEGT. V was shortened by 6 bases and J by 7 bases, with 10 bases between the two germline ends. The CDR3 is 12 amino acids. The CDR3 sequence is CASRISVNEQFF. The CDR3 nucleotides are TGTGCCAGCAGGATTAGCGTTAATGAGCAGTTCTTC.

Regarding this clonotype: With a much larger clone just one base away, this may be a read error. This sequence joins TRBV27 and TRBJ1-6; D unclear. The germline CDR1 and CDR2 sequences are MNHEY and SMNVEV (reference sequence). This CDR3 spans 16 amino acids. CDR3 DNA sequence: TGTGCCAGCAGTTTAGTACGCGGTAACCGTAATTCACCCCTCTACTTT. This encodes CASSLVRGNRNSPLYF.

This clonotype was seen at least ten times. This CDR3 reads CASSLSGRRAEAFF. The CDR3 DNA is TGTGCCAGCAGTTTATCAGGACGTAGGGCTGAAGCTTTCTTT. This chain links TRBV28 with TRBJ1-1; D is unresolved. This CDR3 has 14 residues. Looked up from germline, CDR1 is MDHEN and CDR2 is SYDVKM. Trimming removed 1 base at V and 6 bases at J, with 12 bases between.

This clonotype was seen ten or more times. The chain joins TRBV12-3 or TRBV12-4 to TRBJ2-6; TRBD1 is a possible D gene (5 bases). CDR3 size: 17 residues. The ends were cut back, 6 bases at V and 2 bases at J, with 17 bases in the middle. As DNA, the CDR3 is TGTGCCAGCAGATTGCCCACCAGGGTCGCTGGGGCCAACGTCCTGACTTTC. Translated, it gives CASRLPTRVAGANVLTF.

This clonotype was counted a few times. The chain combines TRBV10-3 with TRBJ2-7, with D tentatively TRBD1 (5 bases). The CDR3 has 12 amino acids. Germline CDR1 and CDR2: ENHRY and SYGVKD. Trimming cost V 3 bases and J 6 bases, with 9 bases left between them. The CDR3 is CAISEGAGEQYF. The CDR3 region has the DNA TGTGCCATCAGTGAAGGGGCAGGCGAGCAGTACTTC.

This clonotype was observed a few times. One end of the junction does not line up with germline, which may come from a read error. This chain connects TRBV2 to TRBJ1-2; D is perhaps TRBD1 (5 bases). CDR1 is SNHLY, CDR2 FYNNEI, per germline. The CDR3 has 13 residues. The CDR3 DNA follows: TGTGCCAGCAACACCGGGGGAGTCTATAGCTACACCTTC. This gives the protein CASNTGGVYSYTF.

This clonotype was seen ten or more times. The chain recombines TRBV7-2 with TRBJ2-7, with 8 bases lining up with TRBD2. The CDR3 runs 14 residues. The V segment lost 7 bases and the J segment 6 bases; nucleotides outside the gene matches: 11. CDR1 is SGHTA and CDR2 is FQGNSA in the germline V gene. CDR3 protein: CASTTQAGGGEQYF. The CDR3 coding sequence is TGTGCCAGCACCACACAGGCGGGAGGCGGCGAGCAGTACTTC.

This clonotype was seen many times. V is TRBV4-1 and J is TRBJ2-1, with D possibly matching TRBD2 (6 bases). From germline, CDR1 is MGHRA and CDR2 YSYEKL. V lost 5 bases to trimming and J lost 6 bases, with 26 bases between them. The CDR3 covers 18 residues. The CDR3 is CASSSRAEGLGRANEQFF. DNA of the CDR3: TGCGCCAGCAGCTCCCGGGCGGAGGGGCTGGGGCGCGCCAATGAGCAGTTCTTC.

This clonotype was seen only a few times. The chain has TRBV7-9 and TRBJ1-2; 7 bases agree with TRBD1. J was trimmed by 6 bases and V by 1 base; bases with no gene match: 2. Germline-derived CDR1 and CDR2 are SEHNR and FQNEAQ (reference sequence). This CDR3 has 13 residues. The DNA of the CDR3 is TGTGCCAGCAGCTTAGAAAGGGGGCATGGCTACACCTTC. This translates into CASSLERGHGYTF.

This clonotype was counted at least ten times. V usage is TRBV18 and J usage is TRBJ1-6, with D unresolved. The germline CDR1 and CDR2 sequences are KGHSH and LQKENI. The CDR3 extends over 12 amino acids. V shed 2 bases and J shed 11 bases, with 7 bases lying between them. The CDR3 reads CASSPDHTPLHF. CDR3 coding DNA: TGTGCCAGCTCACCAGACCACACACCCCTCCACTTT.

This clonotype has at least ten counts. The chain carries TRBV27 and TRBJ2-7; D is uncertain. V gave up 4 bases and J gave up 5 bases, with 12 bases separating them. This CDR3 contains 13 residues. The V gene's germline CDR1 is MNHEY and CDR2 SMNVEV (reference sequence). The CDR3 is CASSYQVGNEQYF. The CDR3 coding sequence is TGTGCCAGCAGTTATCAGGTGGGAAACGAGCAGTACTTC.

The J gene is TRBJ2-3, the V gene TRBV14, with 8 positions matching TRBD2. The germline V gene has CDR1 SGHDN and CDR2 FVKESK. V was pared by 3 bases and J by 4 bases, with 6 bases of the junction left unmatched. The CDR3 loop spans 15 amino acids. CDR3 nucleotides: TGTGCCAGCAGCCAGTTGACGGGAGGGGCAGATACGCAGTATTTT. As protein: CASSQLTGGADTQYF. Filled out from reference TRBV14 and TRBJ2-3, the complete variable domain reads EAGVTQFPSHSVIEKGQTVTLRCDPISGHDNLYWYRRVMGKEIKFLLHFVKESKQDESGMPNNRFLAERTGGTYSTLKVQPAELEDSGVYFCASSQLTGGADTQYFGPGTRLTVL.

This clonotype was counted at least ten times. The gene calls are TRBV24-1 and TRBJ2-5; a possible D gene is TRBD1 (5 bases). Between the trimmed V and J ends, which lost 3 bases and 0 bases, there was a span of 7 bases. The CDR3 extends over 14 amino acids. CDR1 is KGHDR and CDR2 is SFDVKD in the germline V gene. CDR3 residues: CATSDDRHQETQYF. The CDR3, as DNA: TGTGCCACCAGTGATGACAGACACCAAGAGACCCAGTACTTC.